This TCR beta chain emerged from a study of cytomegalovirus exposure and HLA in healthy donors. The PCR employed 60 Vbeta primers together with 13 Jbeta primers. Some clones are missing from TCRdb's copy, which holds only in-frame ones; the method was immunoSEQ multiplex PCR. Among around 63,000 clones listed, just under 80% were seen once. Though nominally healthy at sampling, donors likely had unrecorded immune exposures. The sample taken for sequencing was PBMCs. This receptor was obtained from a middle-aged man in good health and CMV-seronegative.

The CDR3 loop is CASSPPQAGSQETQYF. In DNA, the CDR3 is TGTGCCAGCAGCCCCCCCCAAGCGGGGAGCCAAGAGACCCAGTACTTC. This chain connects TRBV11-1 to TRBJ2-5, with 7 bases fitting TRBD2. Per germline, CDR1 SGHAT and CDR2 FQDESV (reference sequence). V gave up 5 bases and J gave up 1 base; unmatched junction bases: 10. The CDR3 is 16 amino acids.